Here is one TCR beta chain with its context. This record comes from a study of shared clonotypes between healthy human individuals. Background on the study: Per donor, three plates held CD4 naive cells, three held CD4 memory, two held CD8 naive and one held CD8 memory.

This CDR3 comprises 15 residues. Trimming cost V 5 bases and J 2 bases, with 17 bases left between them. In germline, CDR1 is SGHRS, CDR2 YFSETQ. Generated by immunoSEQ multiplex PCR, the TCRdb table keeps only in-frame clones and is missing some. The sample lists about 1 million clones; more than 65% were seen once. Specimen: memory CD4+ T cells sorted from blood. Subset denoted: CD45RA-negative fraction. The chain couples TRBV5-1 to TRBJ2-7; D is unclear. This receptor was taken from a man younger than 35 in good health. This CDR3 is CASSFLGTAAYEQYF. DNA of the CDR3: TGCGCCAGCAGTTTCCTAGGAACCGCTGCCTACGAGCAGTACTTC.